Listed below are T cell receptor beta chains from one sample, sequenced in a study of T cell responses to AZD1222 COVID-19 vaccine. Sequenced by immunoSEQ multiplex PCR; TCRdb stores in-frame clones only, minus some. The table shows tens of thousands of clones, with 70% to 85% occurring only once. This specimen was peripheral blood, taken on day 0 of MenACWY control vaccination. These receptors were obtained from an adult in good health. The CDR3 runs from the conserved cysteine through the conserved F or W. D genes are given only for firm matches. The size field is filled for only some rows; it gives once, few, many or a size class.

J: TRBJ2-3; V: TRBV3-1/TRBV3-2; size: -; D: -; DNA: TGTGCCAGCAGCACTCCCCGGGGGCTGCGAGATACGCAGTATTTT; CDR3: CASSTPRGLRDTQYF
J: TRBJ1-5; V: TRBV7-9; size: -; D: -; DNA: TGTGCCAGCAGCTTACAGGGAGGGAATCAGCCCCAGCATTTT; CDR3: CASSLQGGNQPQHF
J: TRBJ1-6; V: TRBV14; size: -; D: TRBD1; DNA: TGTGCCAGCAGGCGACAGGGGAGAGGGTCACCCCTCCACTTT; CDR3: CASRRQGRGSPLHF
J: TRBJ1-1; V: TRBV5-6; size: -; D: -; DNA: TGTGCCAGCAGCCTGAAACGGGGGCTTGGCACTGAAGCTTTCTTT; CDR3: CASSLKRGLGTEAFF
J: TRBJ2-2; V: TRBV19; size: -; D: -; DNA: TGTGCCAGTACCCTCTGGGCAGCGAACACCGGGGAGCTGTTTTTT; CDR3: CASTLWAANTGELFF
J: TRBJ2-5; V: TRBV7-2; size: -; D: TRBD2; DNA: TGTGCCAGCAGCAGAACTAGCGGGAGTTTGCAGACCCAGTACTTC; CDR3: CASSRTSGSLQTQYF
J: TRBJ1-1; V: TRBV21-1; size: once; D: -; DNA: TGTGCCAGCAGCAAAGAGGACCCCAAGGAGAACACTGAAGCTTTCTTT; CDR3: CASSKEDPKENTEAFF
J: TRBJ2-7; V: TRBV6-2/TRBV6-3; size: -; D: -; DNA: TGTGCCAGCAGTTACGTATACAAGGACTTAAGGTCCTACGAGCAGTACTTC; CDR3: CASSYVYKDLRSYEQYF
J: TRBJ1-1; V: TRBV9; size: -; D: -; DNA: TGTGCCAGCAGCCCCTTTGAAGTTACTGAAGCTTTCTTT; CDR3: CASSPFEVTEAFF
J: TRBJ2-1; V: TRBV28; size: -; D: TRBD1; DNA: TGTGCCAGCAGCAGGACAGGGGGGAATGAGCAGTTCTTC; CDR3: CASSRTGGNEQFF
J: TRBJ1-5; V: TRBV6-4; size: -; D: TRBD1; DNA: TGTGCCAGCAGAGGGGGCGGAAATAGCAATCAGCCCCAGCATTTT; CDR3: CASRGGGNSNQPQHF
J: TRBJ1-5; V: TRBV15; size: -; D: -; DNA: TGTGCCACCAGCAGATCAGGGGTCAATCAGCCCCAGCATTTT; CDR3: CATSRSGVNQPQHF
J: TRBJ1-2; V: TRBV30; size: -; D: TRBD1; DNA: TGTGCCAGCGACAGGGTCAGCTATGGCTACACCTTC; CDR3: CASDRVSYGYTF
J: TRBJ2-2; V: TRBV29-1; size: -; D: -; DNA: TGCAGCGTTGGTGACTTAGGCACCGGGGAGCTGTTTTTT; CDR3: CSVGDLGTGELFF
J: TRBJ2-7; V: TRBV7-2; size: -; D: -; DNA: TGTGCCAGCAGCTTTTCGGGTGTTGACGAGCAGTACTTC; CDR3: CASSFSGVDEQYF
J: TRBJ2-2; V: TRBV11-3; size: medium-sized; D: -; DNA: TGTGCCAGCAGCGGGCGGACAGCGAACACCGGGGAGCTGTTTTTT; CDR3: CASSGRTANTGELFF
J: TRBJ2-7; V: TRBV10-3; size: -; D: -; DNA: TGTGCCATCAGTGAGCCGGCGGGAAGGGAAGAGCAGTACTTC; CDR3: CAISEPAGREEQYF
J: TRBJ2-3; V: TRBV19; size: -; D: -; DNA: TGTGCCAGTAGTATGGACCATCGCACAGATACGCAGTATTTT; CDR3: CASSMDHRTDTQYF
J: TRBJ1-2; V: TRBV20-1; size: once; D: -; DNA: TGCAGTGCTAGAGATGCGACCGCTGGGACCTTC; CDR3: CSARDATAGTF
J: TRBJ2-2; V: TRBV3-1/TRBV3-2; size: -; D: -; DNA: TGTGCCAGCTACGGAAGGGGTTACGCCGGGGAGCTGTTTTTT; CDR3: CASYGRGYAGELFF
J: TRBJ1-5; V: TRBV5-5; size: once; D: -; DNA: TGTGCCAGCAGCCGAGCAGGGTGGGAAGGTAGCAATCAGCCCCAGCATTTT; CDR3: CASSRAGWEGSNQPQHF
J: TRBJ1-1; V: TRBV3-1/TRBV3-2; size: -; D: -; DNA: TGTGCCAGCAGCCAAGTGTCGGGACACCACGCTTTCTTT; CDR3: CASSQVSGHHAFF